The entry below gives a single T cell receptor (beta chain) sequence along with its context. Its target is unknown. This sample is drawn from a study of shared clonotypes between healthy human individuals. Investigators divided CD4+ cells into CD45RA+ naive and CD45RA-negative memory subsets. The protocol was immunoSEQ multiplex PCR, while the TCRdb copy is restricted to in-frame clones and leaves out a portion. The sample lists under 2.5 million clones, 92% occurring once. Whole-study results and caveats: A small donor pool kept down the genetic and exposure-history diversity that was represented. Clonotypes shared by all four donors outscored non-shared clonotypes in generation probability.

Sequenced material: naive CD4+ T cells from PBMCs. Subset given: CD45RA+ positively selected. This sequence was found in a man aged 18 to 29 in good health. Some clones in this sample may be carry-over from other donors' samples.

The CDR3 DNA sequence: TGTGCCAGCAGAGTGGACACCTACAATGAGCAGTTCTTC. This gives the protein CASRVDTYNEQFF. The J gene is TRBJ2-1, the V gene TRBV2; a possible D gene is TRBD1 (5 bases). V lost 6 bases and J 2 bases, leaving 8 bases between the germline ends. CDR3 length: 13 residues. Germline V gene lookup returns CDR1 SNHLY and CDR2 FYNNEI.